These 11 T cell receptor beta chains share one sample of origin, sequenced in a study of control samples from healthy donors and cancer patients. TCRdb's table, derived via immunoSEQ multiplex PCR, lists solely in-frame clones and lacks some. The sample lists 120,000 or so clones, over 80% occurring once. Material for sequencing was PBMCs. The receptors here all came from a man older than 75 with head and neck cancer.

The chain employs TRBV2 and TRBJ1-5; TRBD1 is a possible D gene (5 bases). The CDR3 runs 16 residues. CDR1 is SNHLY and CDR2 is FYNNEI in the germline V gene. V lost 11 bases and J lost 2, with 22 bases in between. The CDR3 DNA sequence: TGTGCCCCGCGGCTCTCTGGGGCGCGGGGCAATCAGCCCCAGCATTTT. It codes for CAPRLSGARGNQPQHF.

The CDR3, as DNA: TGCGCCAGCAGCTTGGCCGGGGGGATCTCGAACACTGAAGCTTTCTTT. Translated, it gives CASSLAGGISNTEAFF. This chain connects TRBV5-1 to TRBJ1-1, with D possibly being TRBD1 (5 bases). With 0 bases removed from V and 1 base from J, the gap between germline ends came to 13 bases. Germline CDR1 is SGHRS and CDR2 is YFSETQ. The CDR3 extends over 16 amino acids.

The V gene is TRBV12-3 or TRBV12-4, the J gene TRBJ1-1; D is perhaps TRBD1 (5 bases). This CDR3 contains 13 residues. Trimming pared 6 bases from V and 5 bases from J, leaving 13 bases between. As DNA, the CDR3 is TGTGCCAGCAGCCTAATGGGGGGTACTGAAGCTTTCTTT. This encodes CASSLMGGTEAFF.

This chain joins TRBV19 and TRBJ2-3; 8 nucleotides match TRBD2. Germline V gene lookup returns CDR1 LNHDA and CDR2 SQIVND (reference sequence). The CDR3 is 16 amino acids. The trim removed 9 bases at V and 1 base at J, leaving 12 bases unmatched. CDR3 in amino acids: CASTGTRGMGTDTQYF. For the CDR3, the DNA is TGTGCCAGCACCGGGACTAGAGGCATGGGCACAGATACGCAGTATTTT.

For the CDR3, the DNA is TGTGCCAGTAAAAGAACAGGGGGAGTAGAGACCCAGTACTTC. It specifies CASKRTGGVETQYF. The chain employs TRBV19 and TRBJ2-5; the match to TRBD1 covers 8 bases. This CDR3 has 14 residues. Trimming took 7 bases from V and 4 from J; bases not matched to a gene: 8. Germline assignment: CDR1 LNHDA and CDR2 SQIVND (reference sequence).

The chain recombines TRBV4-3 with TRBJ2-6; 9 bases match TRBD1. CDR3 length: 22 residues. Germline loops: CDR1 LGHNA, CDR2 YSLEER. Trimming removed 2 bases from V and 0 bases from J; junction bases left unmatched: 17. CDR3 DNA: TGCGCCAGCAGCCAAAGCCTCGTGGTCCGGGACAGGGTAAGCTCTGGGGCCAACGTCCTGACTTTC. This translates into CASSQSLVVRDRVSSGANVLTF.

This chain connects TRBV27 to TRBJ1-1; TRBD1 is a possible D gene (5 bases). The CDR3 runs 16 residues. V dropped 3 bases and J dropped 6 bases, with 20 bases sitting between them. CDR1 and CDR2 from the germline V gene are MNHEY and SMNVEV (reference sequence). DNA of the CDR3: TGTGCCAGCAGTTTTCTTTCCCGGGGGTTTGGCGCTGAAGCTTTCTTT. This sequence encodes CASSFLSRGFGAEAFF.

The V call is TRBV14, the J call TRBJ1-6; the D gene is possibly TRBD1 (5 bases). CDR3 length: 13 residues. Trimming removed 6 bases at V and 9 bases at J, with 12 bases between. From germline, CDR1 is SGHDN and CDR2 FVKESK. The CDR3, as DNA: TGTGCCAGCAGTCCCCAGGGCCTTTCACCCCTCCACTTT. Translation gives CASSPQGLSPLHF. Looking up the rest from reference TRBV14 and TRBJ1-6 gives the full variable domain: EAGVTQFPSHSVIEKGQTVTLRCDPISGHDNLYWYRRVMGKEIKFLLHFVKESKQDESGMPNNRFLAERTGGTYSTLKVQPAELEDSGVYFCASSPQGLSPLHFGNGTRLTVT.

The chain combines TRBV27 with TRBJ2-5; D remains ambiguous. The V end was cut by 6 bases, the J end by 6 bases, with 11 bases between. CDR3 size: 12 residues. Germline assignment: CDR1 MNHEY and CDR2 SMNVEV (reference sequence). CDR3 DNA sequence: TGTGCCAGCAGCCCGGCTGGGAAGACCCAGTACTTC. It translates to CASSPAGKTQYF.

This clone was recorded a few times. The CDR3 DNA reads as TGCAGCGCTACACAGGGGGATGGCTACAATGAGCAGTTCTTC. Translation: CSATQGDGYNEQFF. The chain is built from TRBV29-1 and TRBJ2-1, with 8 bases identical to TRBD1. The CDR3 runs 14 residues. Germline CDR1 reads SQVTM; CDR2 reads ANQGSEA. V gave up 7 bases and J gave up 3 bases; unmatched junction bases: 8.

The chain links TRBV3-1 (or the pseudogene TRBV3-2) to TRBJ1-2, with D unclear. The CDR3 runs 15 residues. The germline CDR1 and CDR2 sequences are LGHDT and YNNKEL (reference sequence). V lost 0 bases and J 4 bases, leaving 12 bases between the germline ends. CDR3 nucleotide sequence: TGTGCCAGCAGCCAAGAAAACCCGCGGGGCTATGGCTACACCTTC. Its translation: CASSQENPRGYGYTF.